The rows below give T cell receptor beta chains drawn from one sample of a study of T cell repertoires in cytomegalovirus infection. TCRdb called the reads again in MiXCR, with one record for every CDR3 protein. The data contain more than 400,000 distinct CDR3 sequences, more than 20% of them singletons. The specimen sequenced was PBMCs. Receptor source: a human donor in good health (CMV status not recorded). Some clones in this sample may be carry-over from other donors' samples. CDR3s include the opening cysteine and the closing phenylalanine or tryptophan. A D gene is named only where the DNA matches it firmly. Clone size, where shown, is once, few, many, or a class for clones that have expanded.

j_call: TRBJ2-5
v_call: TRBV7-9
d_call: NA
clone_size: many
cdr3_nt: TGTGCCAGCAGGCCCGGGACCAGCGGGGAGACCCAGTACTTC
cdr3_aa: CASRPGTSGETQYF

j_call: TRBJ1-4
v_call: TRBV28
d_call: NA
clone_size: few
cdr3_nt: TGTGCCAGTGTACAGGGTGGAGAGGGGAATGAAAAACTGTTTTTT
cdr3_aa: CASVQGGEGNEKLFF

j_call: TRBJ2-3
v_call: TRBV12-3/TRBV12-4
d_call: NA
clone_size: NA
cdr3_nt: TGTGCCAGCAGTTTAGCTTCAGCACCAGATACGCAGTATTTT
cdr3_aa: CASSLASAPDTQYF

j_call: TRBJ2-1
v_call: TRBV4-3
d_call: NA
clone_size: few
cdr3_nt: TGCGCCAGCAGCCCTGTAGCAGGGGGAGGGCTCTCCTACAATGAGCAGTTCTTC
cdr3_aa: CASSPVAGGGLSYNEQFF

j_call: TRBJ2-7
v_call: TRBV12-3/TRBV12-4
d_call: TRBD1
clone_size: many
cdr3_nt: TGTGCCAGCAGAGGGGAGACAGGGGATCACGAGCAGTACTTC
cdr3_aa: CASRGETGDHEQYF

j_call: TRBJ1-1
v_call: TRBV19
d_call: NA
clone_size: NA
cdr3_nt: TGTGCCAGTAGTATCTTTACCGGAAACACTGAAGCTTTCTTT
cdr3_aa: CASSIFTGNTEAFF

j_call: TRBJ1-2
v_call: TRBV7-2
d_call: NA
clone_size: many
cdr3_nt: TGTGCCAGCAGCTACTACAGGGTGGCTAACTATGGCTACACCTTC
cdr3_aa: CASSYYRVANYGYTF

j_call: TRBJ1-1
v_call: TRBV7-9
d_call: NA
clone_size: few
cdr3_nt: TGTGCCAGCTTGGCGCACACTGAAGCTTTCTTT
cdr3_aa: CASLAHTEAFF

j_call: TRBJ2-5
v_call: TRBV7-2
d_call: TRBD2
clone_size: NA
cdr3_nt: TGTGCCAGCGGAGCCTCTAGCGGGAGGCCGGCGGAGACCCAGTACTTC
cdr3_aa: CASGASSGRPAETQYF

j_call: TRBJ1-5
v_call: TRBV12-3/TRBV12-4
d_call: NA
clone_size: few
cdr3_nt: TGTGCCAGCAGTCGGGGACTGGGAATCAATCAGCCCCAGCATTTT
cdr3_aa: CASSRGLGINQPQHF

j_call: TRBJ1-6
v_call: TRBV30
d_call: NA
clone_size: few
cdr3_nt: TGTGCCTGGATAAGTCAGGGCAGGGGTTCACCCCTCCACTTT
cdr3_aa: CAWISQGRGSPLHF

j_call: TRBJ1-3
v_call: TRBV5-6
d_call: NA
clone_size: few
cdr3_nt: TGTGCCAGCAGCTTGGTCGGAGCTGGAAACACCATATATTTT
cdr3_aa: CASSLVGAGNTIYF

j_call: TRBJ2-2
v_call: TRBV7-9
d_call: NA
clone_size: few
cdr3_nt: TGTGCCACCCACCTTACGTTGCGGATGAACACCGGGGAGCTGTTTTTT
cdr3_aa: CATHLTLRMNTGELFF

j_call: TRBJ1-5
v_call: TRBV7-6
d_call: NA
clone_size: many
cdr3_nt: TGTGCCAGCAGCTTAGGTGGAAACCTCGGTCAGCCCCAGCATTTT
cdr3_aa: CASSLGGNLGQPQHF

j_call: TRBJ2-7
v_call: TRBV6-2/TRBV6-3
d_call: NA
clone_size: NA
cdr3_nt: TGTGCCAGCAGTCAGACAGGCGAGCAGTACTTC
cdr3_aa: CASSQTGEQYF

j_call: TRBJ2-1
v_call: TRBV24-1
d_call: TRBD2
clone_size: NA
cdr3_nt: TGTGCCACCAGTGATTTGCGGGGGGGTCCCTACAATGAGCAGTTCTTC
cdr3_aa: CATSDLRGGPYNEQFF

j_call: TRBJ1-4
v_call: TRBV12-3/TRBV12-4
d_call: NA
clone_size: many
cdr3_nt: TGTGCCAGCAGTCCCACCACTAATGAAAAACTGTTTTTT
cdr3_aa: CASSPTTNEKLFF

j_call: TRBJ1-6
v_call: TRBV7-9
d_call: TRBD1
clone_size: few
cdr3_nt: TGTGCCAGCAGCTTGACGGACAGGAGCGATTCACCCCTCCACTTT
cdr3_aa: CASSLTDRSDSPLHF

j_call: TRBJ1-2
v_call: TRBV10-3
d_call: NA
clone_size: NA
cdr3_nt: TGTGCCATCAGTGATTGGGCAATTGGGAACTATGGCTACACCTTC
cdr3_aa: CAISDWAIGNYGYTF

j_call: TRBJ2-6
v_call: TRBV15
d_call: NA
clone_size: NA
cdr3_nt: TGTGCCACCGGCCCCGAGGCGGGGGCCAACGTCCTGACTTTC
cdr3_aa: CATGPEAGANVLTF

j_call: TRBJ2-5
v_call: TRBV7-9
d_call: NA
clone_size: NA
cdr3_nt: TGTGCCAGCACAACCTCCGGGACTGTCCAAGAGACCCAGTACTTC
cdr3_aa: CASTTSGTVQETQYF

j_call: TRBJ2-1
v_call: TRBV11-2
d_call: TRBD2
clone_size: NA
cdr3_nt: TGTGCCAGCAGCTTAAGAGCGACTAGCGAGTCAAATGAGCAGTTCTTC
cdr3_aa: CASSLRATSESNEQFF

j_call: TRBJ2-1
v_call: TRBV28
d_call: NA
clone_size: few
cdr3_nt: TGTGCCAGCAGTTTAGACCCGGGACTTCTTCCTTCTGAGCAGTTCTTC
cdr3_aa: CASSLDPGLLPSEQFF

j_call: TRBJ2-2
v_call: TRBV4-3
d_call: NA
clone_size: once
cdr3_nt: TGCGCCAGCAGCCAAGAGGGGATCGGGACTGAGAACACCGGGGAGCTGTTTTTT
cdr3_aa: CASSQEGIGTENTGELFF

j_call: TRBJ1-2
v_call: TRBV20-1
d_call: TRBD1
clone_size: NA
cdr3_nt: TGCAGTGCCGGACAGGGGTTGGGGGCTAACTATGGCTACACCTTC
cdr3_aa: CSAGQGLGANYGYTF

j_call: TRBJ2-2
v_call: TRBV24-1
d_call: NA
clone_size: NA
cdr3_nt: TGTGCCACCCAACCAAGGTCTTTGAACACCGGGGAGCTGTTTTTT
cdr3_aa: CATQPRSLNTGELFF

j_call: TRBJ2-1
v_call: TRBV4-1
d_call: TRBD1
clone_size: NA
cdr3_nt: TGCGCCAGCAGCGACGCCTCCGGGACAGGGTGGTTGTTCTTCAATGAGCAGTTCTTC
cdr3_aa: CASSDASGTGWLFFNEQFF

j_call: TRBJ2-4
v_call: TRBV11-2
d_call: TRBD1
clone_size: many
cdr3_nt: TGTGCCAGCAGCTCCAGATGGGACAGGGGAAACATTCAGTACTTC
cdr3_aa: CASSSRWDRGNIQYF

j_call: TRBJ2-1
v_call: TRBV20-1
d_call: TRBD2
clone_size: many
cdr3_nt: TGCAGTGCTAGAGATCCCCGACTAGCCCCCAGGGATGAGCAGTTCTTC
cdr3_aa: CSARDPRLAPRDEQFF

j_call: TRBJ1-2
v_call: TRBV7-2
d_call: NA
clone_size: many
cdr3_nt: TGTGCCAGCAGCTTCGGTCCGGGAGGCTACACCTTC
cdr3_aa: CASSFGPGGYTF

j_call: TRBJ2-3
v_call: TRBV7-8
d_call: TRBD2
clone_size: NA
cdr3_nt: TGTGCCAGCAGCCCTCGGGGGGGGGCTCAAGACACAGATACGCAGTATTTT
cdr3_aa: CASSPRGGAQDTDTQYF

j_call: TRBJ2-1
v_call: TRBV10-2
d_call: TRBD2
clone_size: NA
cdr3_nt: TGCGCCAGCAGTGAGTTGAGCGGGAGATACAATGAGCAGTTCTTC
cdr3_aa: CASSELSGRYNEQFF

j_call: TRBJ1-5
v_call: TRBV18
d_call: NA
clone_size: NA
cdr3_nt: TGTGCCAGCTCACCACAGGAGGATTTGGGGAATCAGCCCCAGCATTTT
cdr3_aa: CASSPQEDLGNQPQHF

j_call: TRBJ2-1
v_call: TRBV28
d_call: TRBD2
clone_size: NA
cdr3_nt: TGTGCCAGCAGTGACTCTCCGGGACTACTAGTAAGGGGCAATGAGCAGTTCTTC
cdr3_aa: CASSDSPGLLVRGNEQFF